This T cell receptor beta chain stems from a study of T cells after yellow fever vaccination. This CDR3 spans 14 amino acids. CDR1 SGHRS and CDR2 YFSETQ come from the germline V gene. V was clipped by 4 bases and J by 3 bases, with 10 bases between them. Study-wide points: Re-detected after boosting: most primary clones, 96% of CD4 and 88% of CD8. Though it reached lower strength, the secondary response hit its peak faster, day 5 versus 15.

Of note for this clonotype: Its antigen is not known.

TCRdb re-derived calls from the 5' RACE reads in MiXCR, one entry per CDR3 protein. The sample has a few hundred thousand distinct CDR3 sequences; around 5.2% are singletons. Sequences were derived from CD4+ T cells sorted from PBMCs, sampled on the day of the yellow fever booster vaccination. J is TRBJ2-2 and V is TRBV5-1; D not resolved. The receptor was isolated from a man aged 18-30 years who received the YFV17D yellow fever vaccine. For the CDR3, the DNA is TGCGCCAGCAGCCCGCCTCCCGACACCGGGGAGCTGTTTTTT. This encodes CASSPPPDTGELFF.